A single sample is the source of the 7 T cell receptor beta chains below, sequenced in a study of T-cell reconstitution after alpha-beta-depleted transplantation in children. The TCRbeta library was prepared with unique molecular identifiers. One entry per CDR3 protein results from TCRdb running MiXCR on the PCR reads. The table includes more than 300,000 distinct CDR3 sequences, around 15% detected once. The input for sequencing was PBMCs, mostly from graft donor cells, taken 360 days after TCRalphabeta/CD19-depleted stem cell transplant. These receptor sequences come from a male patient between 2 and 10 years old who had a stem cell transplant for acute lymphoblastic leukemia, so the T cells may come from the graft donor.

This clonotype appeared a few times. The rearrangement uses TRBV6-5 and TRBJ1-6, with TRBD1 identical over 8 bases. The CDR3 covers 14 residues. Per germline, CDR1 MNHEY and CDR2 SVGAGI. V lost 6 bases, J lost 6 bases, and 4 bases stayed unmatched. CDR3 DNA: TGTGCCAGCAGCCGACAGGGGATTAATTCACCCCTCCACTTT. Its protein is CASSRQGINSPLHF.

This clonotype was seen more than once but under ten times. The chain employs TRBV6-2 or TRBV6-3 and TRBJ2-1; weak D call: TRBD1 (6 bases). CDR1 is MNHEY, CDR2 SVGEGT, per germline. This CDR3 has 12 amino acids. The ends were cut back, 6 bases at V and 10 bases at J, with 13 bases in the middle. CDR3 amino acids: CASRGGEREQFF. In DNA, the CDR3 is TGTGCCAGCAGAGGGGGTGAGAGGGAGCAGTTCTTC.

There are a few counts of this clonotype. The rearrangement joins TRBV6-4 to TRBJ2-1; the D call may be TRBD1 or TRBD2 (5 bases each). The V end lost 0 bases, the J end lost 9 bases, and 15 bases lay between the germline ends. CDR1 and CDR2 (germline): MRHNA, SNTAGT. The CDR3 has 15 residues. In nucleotides, the CDR3 is TGTGCCAGCAGTGACTCCGGGGCCCCATTCAGTGAGCAGTTCTTC. Its translation: CASSDSGAPFSEQFF.

Concerning this clonotype: It may be a read error: a sequence one base away is much more abundant. The chain couples TRBV7-9 to TRBJ2-7, with D perhaps matching TRBD1 or TRBD2 (6 bases each). Germline CDR1 and CDR2: SEHNR and FQNEAQ (reference sequence). The CDR3 is 13 residues long. The CDR3 region is CAISRGHRYEQYF. In DNA form, the CDR3 reads TGTGCCATCAGCCGGGGGCATCGCTACGAGCAGTACTTC.

The chain couples TRBV6-5 to TRBJ1-4; D call uncertain. The germline V and J ends were trimmed by 0 bases and 8 bases, with 4 bases remaining between them. The CDR3 covers 12 residues. The germline V gene encodes CDR1 MNHEY and CDR2 SVGAGI. Here the CDR3 DNA reads TGTGCCAGCAGTTACTCGCGGGAAAAACTGTTTTTT. It encodes CASSYSREKLFF.

This clonotype came up once. The rearrangement links TRBV28 to TRBJ2-3; D call uncertain. V gave up 6 bases and J gave up 6 bases, with 7 bases separating them. The CDR3 extends over 11 amino acids. From germline, CDR1 is MDHEN and CDR2 SYDVKM. The CDR3, as DNA: TGTGCCAGCAGGGACGCGGATACGCAGTATTTT. Amino acids: CASRDADTQYF.

The rearrangement links TRBV10-3 to TRBJ1-5; D gene unclear. The length of the CDR3 is 13 residues. V was shortened by 0 bases and J by 4 bases, with 4 bases between the two germline ends. CDR1 is ENHRY, CDR2 SYGVKD, per germline. The CDR3 is CAISESKNQPQHF. Here the CDR3 DNA reads TGTGCCATCAGTGAGTCGAAAAATCAGCCCCAGCATTTT.